The source of this T cell receptor beta chain is a study of cytomegalovirus exposure and HLA in healthy donors. In the PCR, 60 Vbeta and 13 Jbeta primers were used. Assay used: immunoSEQ multiplex PCR; TCRdb lists only in-frame clones, some missing. The sample contains 140,000 to 150,000 clones, roughly three quarters of which appear only once. This CDR3 contains 15 residues. The V segment lost 3 bases and the J segment 6 bases; nucleotides outside the gene matches: 7. Germline V gives CDR1 SGHRS, CDR2 YFSETQ. This TCR came from a female donor in good health and CMV-seronegative. Sequencing was carried out using PBMCs. The rearrangement uses TRBV5-1 and TRBJ1-5, with 9 nucleotides matching TRBD1. In nucleotides, the CDR3 is TGCGCCAGCAGCTGGACAGGGGAATGGGGTCAGCCCCAGCATTTT. This gives the protein CASSWTGEWGQPQHF.